This passage covers 30 T cell receptor beta chains from one sample sequenced in a study of blood T cell repertoires in COVID-19. Profiling relied on immunoSEQ multiplex PCR, and the TCRdb table lists in-frame clones only, not all of them. This repertoire shows approximately 150,000 clones, roughly 87% found once; its top ten account for more than 1.5%. The sequenced sample was peripheral blood. All receptors come from a woman between 50 and 59 years old with acute or convalescent COVID-19.

For this clone: The sample carries other DNA sequences with the same CDR3. The rearrangement links TRBV5-1 to TRBJ1-1, with D possibly being TRBD1 (6 bases). CDR3 size: 14 residues. CDR1 is SGHRS, CDR2 YFSETQ, per germline. Deletions cut 0 bases from V and 1 base from J, with 7 bases between. CDR3 protein: CASSLVGGNTEAFF. The DNA for the CDR3 is TGCGCCAGCAGCTTGGTAGGGGGGAACACTGAAGCTTTCTTT.

The chain has TRBV7-8 and TRBJ2-1; 14 positions match TRBD2. The germline CDR1 and CDR2 sequences are SGHVS and FQNEAQ. This CDR3 region has 18 residues. Unmatched junction bases numbered 11, after V lost 5 bases and J lost 5 bases. CDR3 coding DNA: TGTGCCAGCAGCCCGGGACTAGCGGGAGTAGGCTTTGACAATGAGCAGTTCTTC. It codes for CASSPGLAGVGFDNEQFF.

The V and J genes are TRBV19 and TRBJ2-5, with a tentative D call TRBD2 (6 bases). Germline loops: CDR1 LNHDA, CDR2 SQIVND (reference sequence). The CDR3 consists of 15 residues. Trimming removed 4 bases from V and 2 bases from J, with 14 bases in between. Here the CDR3 DNA reads TGTGCCAGTAGTACAGAGCTAGCGTCACAAGAGACCCAGTACTTC. Encoded protein: CASSTELASQETQYF.

The rearrangement uses TRBV6-1 and TRBJ2-5; TRBD2 matches 10 bases. Losses at the gene ends were 1 base for V and 4 bases for J; bases not matched to a gene: 9. CDR1 and CDR2 from the germline V gene are MNHNS and SASEGT. The CDR3 is made up of 17 amino acids. The CDR3 here is CASSEGASGSVRETQYF. In nucleotides, the CDR3 is TGTGCCAGCAGTGAAGGGGCTAGCGGGAGTGTAAGAGAGACCCAGTACTTC.

This clone was seen only a few times. This chain connects TRBV20-1 to TRBJ1-1, with no clear D. V dropped 2 bases and J dropped 8 bases, with 9 bases sitting between them. Germline lookup yields CDR1 DFQATT and CDR2 SNEGSKA (reference sequence). The CDR3 totals 11 residues. CDR3 amino acids: CSARPGWEAFF. For the CDR3, the DNA is TGCAGTGCTAGACCGGGGTGGGAAGCTTTCTTT.

The V call is TRBV7-8, the J call TRBJ2-3; perhaps TRBD1 as D (6 bases). Germline CDR1 is SGHVS and CDR2 is FQNEAQ. CDR3 length: 14 amino acids. V lost 0 bases and J lost 4, with 8 bases in between. In DNA, the CDR3 is TGTGCCAGCAGCTTAGCGAAGGGGGCAGATACGCAGTATTTT. Translating gives CASSLAKGADTQYF.

This chain uses TRBV4-3 with TRBJ2-1; TRBD2 aligns across 9 bases. In germline, CDR1 is LGHNA, CDR2 YSLEER. This CDR3 spans 15 amino acids. Germline trimming cut 4 bases from V and 3 bases from J; bases unmatched to any gene: 4. Here the CDR3 reads CASSLVAGDYNEQFF. The CDR3 region has the DNA TGCGCCAGCAGCCTGGTAGCGGGGGACTACAATGAGCAGTTCTTC.

This chain joins TRBV18 and TRBJ1-1; no reliable D call. The V and J ends lost 0 bases and 4 bases respectively, with 6 bases between them. Germline loops: CDR1 KGHSH, CDR2 LQKENI. This CDR3 is 13 amino acids long. The CDR3 is CASSPPVGTEAFF. CDR3 DNA: TGTGCCAGCTCACCACCGGTCGGCACTGAAGCTTTCTTT.

This chain connects TRBV9 to TRBJ1-6; D not resolved. This CDR3 has 13 residues. Germline loops: CDR1 SGDLS, CDR2 YYNGEE. The V gene lost 4 bases and the J gene lost 10 bases, with 12 bases spanning the gap. The CDR3 sequence: CASSSGGGSPLHF. In DNA form, the CDR3 reads TGTGCCAGCAGCTCGGGCGGAGGGTCACCCCTCCACTTT.

This rearrangement joins TRBV5-1 to TRBJ1-1; maybe TRBD1 (5 bases). Trimming shortened V by 2 bases and J by 3 bases, and 11 bases separated the two germline ends. Germline V gene sequence: CDR1 SGHRS, CDR2 YFSETQ. This CDR3 is 14 amino acids long. Written as DNA, the CDR3 is TGCGCCAGCAGCTTCTATGGGGGGGACACTGAAGCTTTCTTT. This encodes CASSFYGGDTEAFF.

The genes are TRBV19 and TRBJ2-3, with D perhaps TRBD2 (6 bases). CDR3 length equals 15 residues. Looked up from germline, CDR1 is LNHDA and CDR2 is SQIVND (reference sequence). V lost 5 bases to trimming and J lost 6 bases, with 18 bases between them. CDR3 nucleotide sequence: TGTGCCAGTAGTGAACTAGCCGTCCAATCGGATACGCAGTATTTT. Translated: CASSELAVQSDTQYF.

In its sample, this clone was seen a few times. The CDR3 protein is CASSLFRSSYEQYF. The CDR3, as DNA: TGTGCCAGCAGCTTATTTCGTTCCTCCTACGAGCAGTACTTC. The V call is TRBV7-2, the J call TRBJ2-7; D is uncertain. Germline V gene sequence: CDR1 SGHTA, CDR2 FQGNSA. The CDR3 totals 14 residues. The V end was cut by 2 bases, the J end by 0 bases, with 8 bases between.

In this sample, this clone turned up a few times. The chain is built from TRBV5-6 and TRBJ2-2; D perhaps matches TRBD2 (6 bases). Germline V gene sequence: CDR1 SGHDT, CDR2 YYEEEE. The V and J ends lost 4 bases and 5 bases respectively, with 24 bases between them. The CDR3 has 18 amino acids. This CDR3 reads CASSAGLGRGIDTGELFF. The CDR3 region has the DNA TGTGCCAGCAGCGCCGGGCTGGGTCGGGGGATCGATACCGGGGAGCTGTTTTTT.

The CDR3 DNA sequence: TGTGCCAGTAGAATGGGCCAGGTCCGGGGCTACACCTTC. It translates to CASRMGQVRGYTF. V and J are TRBV19 and TRBJ1-2; D not certain. The CDR3 covers 13 residues. Germline CDR1 reads LNHDA; CDR2 reads SQIVND (reference sequence). Between the trimmed V and J ends, which lost 6 bases and 8 bases, there was a span of 16 bases.

The J gene is TRBJ1-5, the V gene TRBV19; tentative D call: TRBD1 (6 bases). Germline CDR1 LNHDA, CDR2 SQIVND (reference sequence). This CDR3 spans 15 amino acids. V was trimmed by 6 bases and J by 5 bases, leaving 17 bases between them. The CDR3 DNA reads as TGTGCCAGTAGCAAAAGATCAGGGGTGGATCAGCCCCAGCATTTT. It specifies CASSKRSGVDQPQHF.

The chain carries TRBV6-5 and TRBJ2-7; 10 positions agree with TRBD2. V shed 6 bases, J shed 4 bases, and the junction held 9 bases outside the gene matches. CDR3 size: 15 residues. From germline, CDR1 is MNHEY and CDR2 SVGAGI. The CDR3 is CASRLKAGGVYEQYF. CDR3 DNA: TGTGCCAGCAGACTTAAAGCGGGAGGGGTATACGAGCAGTACTTC.

The chain links TRBV19 to TRBJ2-1; TRBD2 matches 14 bases. The CDR3 extends over 16 amino acids. The germline V gene has CDR1 LNHDA and CDR2 SQIVND (reference sequence). Trimming at V came to 0 bases and at J to 7 bases, leaving 2 bases not matched to a gene. The CDR3 region is CASSIDGTSGRNEQFF. The DNA for the CDR3 is TGTGCCAGTAGTATAGACGGGACTAGCGGGAGAAATGAGCAGTTCTTC.

The J gene is TRBJ2-7, the V gene TRBV11-2; 11 bases agree with TRBD2. In germline, CDR1 is SGHAT, CDR2 FQNNGV. With V trimmed by 7 bases and J by 4 bases, 6 bases remained unmatched. This CDR3 region has 14 residues. The CDR3 bases are TGTGCCAGCACCCTACTAGCGGGGGCATACGAGCAGTACTTC. It is translated as CASTLLAGAYEQYF.

The V and J genes are TRBV9 and TRBJ2-6, with 8 nucleotides matching TRBD2. The germline CDR1 and CDR2 sequences are SGDLS and YYNGEE. Germline trimming cut 6 bases from V and 2 bases from J; bases unmatched to any gene: 10. There are 17 residues in the CDR3. The CDR3 region is CASNREGLFAGANVLTF. The CDR3 DNA reads TGTGCCAGCAACCGGGAGGGACTATTCGCTGGGGCCAACGTCCTGACTTTC.

The count of this clone is one. This chain joins TRBV19 and TRBJ2-3; 8 bases agree with TRBD1. Per germline, CDR1 LNHDA and CDR2 SQIVND (reference sequence). CDR3 size: 14 residues. J lost 2 bases, V lost 7 bases, and 5 bases had no gene match. The CDR3 protein is CASKRGQDTDTQYF. The CDR3, as DNA: TGTGCCAGTAAAAGGGGACAGGACACAGATACGCAGTATTTT.

This chain connects TRBV19 to TRBJ1-1; 12 bases are a match to TRBD1. Unmatched junction bases numbered 0, after V lost 4 bases and J lost 3 bases. CDR3 size: 14 residues. Germline V CDR1 and CDR2: LNHDA, SQIVND (reference sequence). CDR3 protein: CASSRDRGHTEAFF. The CDR3 DNA reads as TGTGCCAGTAGTAGGGACAGGGGGCACACTGAAGCTTTCTTT.

The chain has TRBV6-5 and TRBJ1-2; D is unclear. The CDR3 loop spans 13 amino acids. Germline loops: CDR1 MNHEY, CDR2 SVGAGI. The V gene lost 2 bases and the J gene lost 8 bases, with 12 bases spanning the gap. The CDR3 sequence is CASSYSLGYGYTF. The CDR3, as DNA: TGTGCCAGCAGTTACAGTCTGGGCTACGGCTACACCTTC.

CDR3 nucleotides: TGTGCCAGCAGTTACTGGGACAGCCAAGAGACCCAGTACTTC. It codes for CASSYWDSQETQYF. This chain uses TRBV6-5 with TRBJ2-5, with 7 bases lining up with TRBD1. CDR3 size: 14 residues. From germline, CDR1 is MNHEY and CDR2 SVGAGI. J lost 1 base, V lost 1 base, and 0 bases had no gene match.

The chain combines TRBV19 with TRBJ2-7, with TRBD1 matching over 7 bases. Trimming at V came to 8 bases and at J to 1 base, leaving 11 bases not matched to a gene. CDR3 length: 15 amino acids. Looked up from germline, CDR1 is LNHDA and CDR2 is SQIVND (reference sequence). CDR3: CASAWAGGDSYEQYF. The CDR3 nucleotides read TGTGCCAGTGCCTGGGCAGGGGGTGATTCCTACGAGCAGTACTTC.

This clone was detected only once. The chain couples TRBV29-1 to TRBJ2-1; D is possibly TRBD2 (5 bases). This CDR3 is 15 amino acids long. Per the germline V gene, CDR1 is SQVTM and CDR2 is ANQGSEA. V shed 3 bases and J shed 10 bases, with 22 bases lying between them. The chain's CDR3 is CSVDPRTGPGIEQFF. The CDR3 nucleotides read TGCAGCGTTGACCCTCGTACGGGCCCCGGGATAGAGCAGTTCTTC.

The chain joins TRBV12-3 or TRBV12-4 to TRBJ1-1; no reliable D call. There are 13 residues in the CDR3. Trimming stripped 6 bases from V and 4 bases from J, with 12 bases between. CDR3 region: CASRPVRGTEAFF. DNA for the CDR3: TGTGCCAGCAGACCGGTGCGGGGCACTGAAGCTTTCTTT.

This sequence joins TRBV11-2 and TRBJ1-2; 8 bases match TRBD1. The CDR3 has 16 amino acids. CDR1 and CDR2 from the germline V gene are SGHAT and FQNNGV. V shed 1 base and J 7 bases; nucleotides not matched to a gene: 11. The CDR3: CASSLAGQGWAGGYTF. The DNA for the CDR3 is TGTGCCAGCAGCTTAGCCGGACAGGGCTGGGCCGGTGGCTACACCTTC. Variable domain in full (rest from reference TRBV11-2 and TRBJ1-2): EAGVAQSPRYKIIEKRQSVAFWCNPISGHATLYWYQQILGQGPKLLIQFQNNGVVDDSQLPKDRFSAERLKGVDSTLKIQPAKLEDSAVYLCASSLAGQGWAGGYTFGSGTRLTVV.

V and J are TRBV29-1 and TRBJ1-2; TRBD1 is a possible D gene (5 bases). The V gene's germline CDR1 is SQVTM and CDR2 ANQGSEA. Between the trimmed V and J ends, which lost 4 bases and 4 bases, there was a span of 7 bases. The CDR3 runs 11 residues. The DNA of the CDR3 is TGCAGCGTTGCTCAGGGCTATGGCTACACCTTC. Protein: CSVAQGYGYTF.

This clone was picked up a small number of times. The chain links TRBV19 to TRBJ2-1; 9 bases line up with TRBD1. Germline V gene lookup returns CDR1 LNHDA and CDR2 SQIVND (reference sequence). This CDR3 comprises 15 residues. The V gene end was trimmed by 3 bases and the J gene end by 1 base; junction bases not matched to a gene: 1. The CDR3 coding sequence is TGTGCCAGTAGTATGACAGGGGGTTCCTACAATGAGCAGTTCTTC. Protein product: CASSMTGGSYNEQFF.

The CDR3 region has the DNA TGTGCCACCAGCAGAGTGAGAAACACTGAAGCTTTCTTT. As protein: CATSRVRNTEAFF. The chain employs TRBV15 and TRBJ1-1, with no clear D. The V gene lost 1 base and the J gene lost 2 bases, with 5 bases spanning the gap. Germline assignment: CDR1 LNHNV and CDR2 YYDKDF (reference sequence). The CDR3 sequence is 13 residues long.